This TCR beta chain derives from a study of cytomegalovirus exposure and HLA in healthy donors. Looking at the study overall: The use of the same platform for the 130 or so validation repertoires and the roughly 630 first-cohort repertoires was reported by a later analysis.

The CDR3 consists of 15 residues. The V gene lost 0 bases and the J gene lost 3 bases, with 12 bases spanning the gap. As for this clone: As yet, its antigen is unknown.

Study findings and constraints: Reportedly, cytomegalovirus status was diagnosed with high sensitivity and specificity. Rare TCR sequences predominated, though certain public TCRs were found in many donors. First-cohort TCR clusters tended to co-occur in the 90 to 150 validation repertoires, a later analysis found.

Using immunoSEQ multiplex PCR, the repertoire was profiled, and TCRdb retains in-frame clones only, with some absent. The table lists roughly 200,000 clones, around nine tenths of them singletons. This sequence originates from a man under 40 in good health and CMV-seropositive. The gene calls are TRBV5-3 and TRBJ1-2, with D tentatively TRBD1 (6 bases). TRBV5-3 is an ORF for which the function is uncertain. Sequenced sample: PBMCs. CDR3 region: CARSLGRGVDYGYTF. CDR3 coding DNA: TGTGCCAGAAGCTTGGGTAGGGGGGTAGACTATGGCTACACCTTC.